The entry below describes one T cell receptor beta chain. At one end, the junction sequence differs from germline, possibly due to a read error. This sample is part of a study of blood T cells in healthy people across ages. A second PCR of roughly 7 to 11 cycles used a sample-barcoded 5' primer and a J-beta primer mix. One entry per CDR3 protein, called by TCRdb with MiXCR from the 5' RACE reads. The repertoire holds hundreds of thousands of distinct CDR3 sequences, with about 42% as singletons. CDR1 is SGHTA and CDR2 is FQGNSA in the germline V gene. The CDR3 runs 16 residues. The sequence came from a man aged 55-75 years in good health. Sequencing input: blood. The chain uses TRBV7-2 and TRBJ2-1; the match to TRBD2 covers 14 bases. The CDR3 region has the DNA TGTGCCAGCAGCCCACAGGGACTAGCGGGGGACAATGAGCAGCTCTTC. Its protein product is CASSPQGLAGDNEQLF.